This TCR beta chain was captured in a study of shared clonotypes between healthy human individuals. The CDR3 contains 14 residues. Trimming took off 5 bases at V and 2 bases at J, with 12 bases between the two ends. Germline CDR1 and CDR2: SGHAT and FQNNGV. The method was immunoSEQ multiplex PCR; TCRdb's version includes in-frame clones alone and lacks a portion of them. The sample shows roughly 640,000 clones, approximately 79% of them seen only once. Sequencing input: memory CD4+ T cells sorted from blood. Stated subset: CD45RA-negative fraction. This receptor was identified in a woman in her twenties or thirties in good health. The chain recombines TRBV11-2 with TRBJ2-5; D is ambiguous. CDR3 protein: CASSPRHTQETQYF. The CDR3 bases are TGTGCCAGCAGCCCCCGCCACACTCAAGAGACCCAGTACTTC.